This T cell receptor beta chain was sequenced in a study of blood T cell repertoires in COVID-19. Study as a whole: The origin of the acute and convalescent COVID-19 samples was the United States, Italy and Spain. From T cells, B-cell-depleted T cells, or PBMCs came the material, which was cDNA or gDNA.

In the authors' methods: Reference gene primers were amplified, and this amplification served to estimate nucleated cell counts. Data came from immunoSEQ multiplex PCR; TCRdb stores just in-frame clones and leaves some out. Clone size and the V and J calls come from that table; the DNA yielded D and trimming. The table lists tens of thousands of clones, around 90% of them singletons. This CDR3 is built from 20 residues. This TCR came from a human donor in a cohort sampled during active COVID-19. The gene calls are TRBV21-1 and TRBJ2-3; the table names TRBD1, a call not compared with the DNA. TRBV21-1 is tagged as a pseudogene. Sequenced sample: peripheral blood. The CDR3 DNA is TGTGCCAGCAGCAAACTGATTCGGTGCAGGGTAGGTGCATTCCAGGATACGCAGTATTTT. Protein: CASSKLIRCRVGAFQDTQYF.